This T cell receptor beta chain appears in the sequencing data of a study of cytomegalovirus exposure and HLA in healthy donors. Comment on this clone: Its cognate antigen is unknown.

The study's findings and limits: The authors reported that TCR beta sequences could predict HLA-A and HLA-B alleles. These predictions were accurate for most subjects in the first cohort. In a later analysis, HLA-associated TCR beta chains were more clonally expanded than equally common others. In a later analysis, parvovirus B19, influenza, CMV and Epstein-Barr virus appeared linked to several top co-occurrence clusters. Later analysis placed DRB1 highest and HLA-C lowest in TCR association rates, which differed by HLA locus.

The CDR3 runs to 16 residues. Trimming removed 4 bases at V and 4 bases at J, with 17 bases between. CDR1 is MNHEY, CDR2 SMNVEV, per germline (reference sequence). The PCR was carried out with 60 Vbeta primers and 13 Jbeta primers. Assay: immunoSEQ multiplex PCR; the TCRdb copy retains only in-frame clones and omits some. The table shows approximately 150,000 clones, with around 80% occurring only once. The V and J genes are TRBV27 and TRBJ2-1; D is perhaps TRBD2 (6 bases). This TCR came from a woman aged 30 to 39 in good health and CMV-seropositive. Sample: PBMCs. CDR3 DNA sequence: TGTGCCAGCAGTTCTACTGGCGCCGGGGGATACAATGAGCAGTTCTTC. This gives the protein CASSSTGAGGYNEQFF.